This entry is about one TCR beta chain. The same CDR3 is also encoded by other DNA sequences in this sample. The sample is drawn from a study of shared clonotypes between healthy human individuals. Original analysis: ImmunoSEQ yielded junction-only sequences lacking quality scores, so filtering differed. Sequenced by immunoSEQ multiplex PCR; TCRdb stores in-frame clones only, minus some. V, J and clone size derive from that table, while D and trimming were established from the DNA sequence. The sample carries about 480,000 clones, 70% to 80% recorded once. The sample consisted of PBMCs. The clonotype comes from a middle-aged woman in good health. Some clones in this sample may be carry-over from other donors' samples.

CDR3 protein: CASSITGAGANVLTF. CDR3 nucleotides: TGTGCCAGTAGTATAACTGGGGCTGGGGCCAACGTCCTGACTTTC. V gene TRBV19 combines with J gene TRBJ2-6; D is ambiguous. CDR1 is LNHDA, CDR2 SQIVND, per germline (reference sequence). The germline V and J ends were trimmed by 2 bases and 2 bases, with 7 bases remaining between them. The length of the CDR3 is 15 residues.